One sample yielded the 8 T cell receptor beta chains listed below, sequenced in a study of Graves' ophthalmopathy and Graves' hyperthyroidism. TCR beta CDR3 regions were amplified from RNA transcripts. Second-round multiplex PCR came after a first-round RT-PCR that employed HTBI primers. TCRdb fed the multiplex PCR reads into MiXCR, producing one record per CDR3 protein. The sample lists about 400,000 distinct CDR3 sequences, 21% occurring once. Sequenced material: peripheral blood. These receptors all stem from a young woman with stable Graves' hyperthyroidism.

This clonotype was recorded at least ten times. The J gene is TRBJ2-7, the V gene TRBV20-1; 11 bases line up with TRBD2. The CDR3 runs 16 residues. Germline V gene sequence: CDR1 DFQATT, CDR2 SNEGSKA (reference sequence). J gave up 3 bases and V 0 bases, and 7 bases lay outside the gene matches. Here the CDR3 reads CSARDSGTSGDYEQYF. CDR3 in DNA: TGCAGTGCTAGAGATTCAGGGACTAGCGGCGACTACGAGCAGTACTTC.

The V and J genes are TRBV3-1 and TRBJ1-1; 9 positions match TRBD1. CDR3 length equals 16 residues. Germline CDR1 reads LGHDT; CDR2 reads YNNKEL (reference sequence). V lost 4 bases, J lost 4 bases, and 10 bases stayed unmatched. CDR3 in amino acids: CASSRTDRGQSTEAFF. The DNA of the CDR3 is TGTGCCAGCAGCCGGACGGACAGGGGCCAAAGCACTGAAGCTTTCTTT. Full variable domain (missing parts from reference TRBV3-1 and TRBJ1-1): DTAVSQTPKYLVTQMGNDKSIKCEQNLGHDTMYWYKQDSKKFLKIMFSYNNKELIINETVPNRFSPKSPDKAHLNLHINSLELGDSAVYFCASSRTDRGQSTEAFFGQGTRLTVV.

The J gene is TRBJ2-2, the V gene TRBV6-1; D possibly corresponds to TRBD1 (5 bases). Germline V gene sequence: CDR1 MNHNS, CDR2 SASEGT. With 3 bases removed from V and 5 bases from J, the gap between germline ends came to 13 bases. This CDR3 is 15 amino acids long. The CDR3 loop is CASSDGAWLTGELFF. The CDR3 DNA follows: TGTGCCAGCAGTGATGGGGCCTGGTTAACCGGGGAGCTGTTTTTT.

In this sample, this clonotype turned up many times. The V and J genes are TRBV2 and TRBJ1-6; 7 bases line up with TRBD1. Germline trimming cut 3 bases from V and 7 bases from J; bases unmatched to any gene: 9. This CDR3 is 16 amino acids long. Germline V lookup: CDR1 SNHLY, CDR2 FYNNEI. CDR3 DNA: TGTGCCAGCAGTGAGGAAGCACAGGGGAGGAATTCACCCCTCCACTTT. Its translation is CASSEEAQGRNSPLHF.

This clonotype has only a few counts. V is TRBV3-1 and J is TRBJ2-4; D not certain. This CDR3 is 15 amino acids long. Trimming pared 4 bases from V and 6 bases from J, leaving 16 bases between. Germline CDR1 reads LGHDT; CDR2 reads YNNKEL (reference sequence). The CDR3 DNA reads as TGTGCCAGCAGCCCCCAAAGGGCCCCTCCAAACATTCAGTACTTC. Translating gives CASSPQRAPPNIQYF.

This chain links TRBV15 with TRBJ2-2; tentatively, D is TRBD2 (5 bases). Deletions cut 1 base from V and 4 bases from J, with 7 bases between. The germline CDR1 and CDR2 sequences are LNHNV and YYDKDF (reference sequence). This CDR3 has 14 amino acids. The CDR3 is CATSRGGSTGELFF. Written as DNA, the CDR3 is TGTGCCACCAGCAGAGGAGGGAGCACCGGGGAGCTGTTTTTT.

This clonotype has ten or more counts. The J gene is TRBJ2-5, the V gene TRBV20-1; D gene unclear. V lost 4 bases and J lost 0, with 6 bases in between. The CDR3 is 12 residues long. Germline-derived CDR1 and CDR2 are DFQATT and SNEGSKA (reference sequence). The CDR3, as DNA: TGCAGTGCTATGAAGGACCAAGAGACCCAGTACTTC. This translates into CSAMKDQETQYF.

V and J are TRBV19 and TRBJ1-5, with D tentatively TRBD1 (5 bases). Germline values: CDR1 LNHDA, CDR2 SQIVND (reference sequence). The CDR3 consists of 17 residues. V was trimmed by 2 bases and J by 0 bases, leaving 14 bases between them. Here the CDR3 DNA reads TGTGCCAGTAGTATATTAGGGGCAGAATATAGCAATCAGCCCCAGCATTTT. Amino acid sequence: CASSILGAEYSNQPQHF.